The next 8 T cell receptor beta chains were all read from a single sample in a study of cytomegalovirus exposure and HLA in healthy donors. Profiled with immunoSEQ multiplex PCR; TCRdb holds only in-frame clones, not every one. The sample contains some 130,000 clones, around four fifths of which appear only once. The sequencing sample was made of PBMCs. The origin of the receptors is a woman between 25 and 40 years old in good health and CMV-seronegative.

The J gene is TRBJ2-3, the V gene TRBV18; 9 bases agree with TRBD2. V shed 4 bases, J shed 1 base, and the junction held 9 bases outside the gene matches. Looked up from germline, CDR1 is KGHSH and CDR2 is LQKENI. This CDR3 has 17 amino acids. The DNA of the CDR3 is TGTGCCAGCTCACAAAACGGGGCTAGCGGGGGCACAGATACGCAGTATTTT. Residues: CASSQNGASGGTDTQYF.

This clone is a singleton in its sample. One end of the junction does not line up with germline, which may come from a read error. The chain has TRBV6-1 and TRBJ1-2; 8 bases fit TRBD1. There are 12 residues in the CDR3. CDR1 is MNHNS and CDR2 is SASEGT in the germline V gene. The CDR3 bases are TGTGCCAGCAGTTATCAGGACAGGGCTTTTGGCTTC. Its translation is CASSYQDRAFGF.

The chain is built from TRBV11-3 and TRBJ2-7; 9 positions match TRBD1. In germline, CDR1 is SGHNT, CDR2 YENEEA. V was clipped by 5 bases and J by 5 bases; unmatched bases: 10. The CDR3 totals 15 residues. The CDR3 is CASSRDRGLKDEQYF. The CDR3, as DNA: TGTGCCAGCAGCCGCGACAGGGGGTTGAAAGACGAGCAGTACTTC.

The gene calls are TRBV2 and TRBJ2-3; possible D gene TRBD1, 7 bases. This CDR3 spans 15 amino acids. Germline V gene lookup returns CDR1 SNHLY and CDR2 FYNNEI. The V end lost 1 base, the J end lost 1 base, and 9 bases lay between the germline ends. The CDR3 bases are TGTGCCAGCAGTGAAGGCAGGGGGGGCACAGATACGCAGTATTTT. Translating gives CASSEGRGGTDTQYF. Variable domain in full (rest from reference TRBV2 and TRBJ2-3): EPEVTQTPSHQVTQMGQEVILRCVPISNHLYFYWYRQILGQKVEFLVSFYNNEISEKSEIFDDQFSVERPDGSNFTLKIRSTKLEDSAMYFCASSEGRGGTDTQYFGPGTRLTVL.

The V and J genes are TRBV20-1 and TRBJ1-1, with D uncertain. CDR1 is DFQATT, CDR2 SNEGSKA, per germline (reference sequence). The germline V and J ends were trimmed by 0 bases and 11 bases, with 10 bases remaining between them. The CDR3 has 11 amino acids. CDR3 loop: CSARDAADAFF. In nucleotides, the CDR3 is TGCAGTGCTAGAGATGCGGCAGATGCTTTCTTT.

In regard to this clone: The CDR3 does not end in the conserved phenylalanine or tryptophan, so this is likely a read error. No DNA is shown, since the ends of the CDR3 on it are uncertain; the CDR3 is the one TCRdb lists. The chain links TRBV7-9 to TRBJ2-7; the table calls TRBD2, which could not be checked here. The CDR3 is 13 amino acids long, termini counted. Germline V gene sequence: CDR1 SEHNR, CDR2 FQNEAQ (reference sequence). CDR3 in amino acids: CASSPSGGAQFVS.

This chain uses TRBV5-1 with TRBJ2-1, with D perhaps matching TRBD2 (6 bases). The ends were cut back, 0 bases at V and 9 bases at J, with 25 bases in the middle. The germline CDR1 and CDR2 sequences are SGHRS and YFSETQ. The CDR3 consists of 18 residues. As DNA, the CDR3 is TGCGCCAGCAGCTTGGAGTTTCGGGGGACCCCTTTGCATTTTGAGCAGTTCTTC. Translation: CASSLEFRGTPLHFEQFF.

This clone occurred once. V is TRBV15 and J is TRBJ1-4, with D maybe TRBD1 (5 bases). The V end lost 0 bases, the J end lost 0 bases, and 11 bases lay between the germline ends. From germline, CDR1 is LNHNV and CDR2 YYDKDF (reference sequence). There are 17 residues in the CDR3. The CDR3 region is CATSREPLTATNEKLFF. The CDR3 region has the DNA TGTGCCACCAGCAGAGAGCCCCTGACAGCAACTAATGAAAAACTGTTTTTT.